This T cell receptor (beta chain) was recorded in a study of control samples from healthy donors and cancer patients. Assay: immunoSEQ multiplex PCR; the TCRdb copy retains only in-frame clones and omits some. The sample totals about 210,000 clones. Germline V gene data show CDR1 as LNHDA and CDR2 as SQIVND (reference sequence). Deletions cut 0 bases from V and 7 bases from J, with 19 bases between. There are 17 residues in the CDR3. The chain is built from TRBV19 and TRBJ2-1; D unresolved. Sequencing was performed on blood. This TCR was recovered from a woman in her 30s in good health. The CDR3 DNA reads TGTGCCAGTAGTATAGAGATGGAGAATCGAAACAAGAATGAGCAGTTCTTC. It specifies CASSIEMENRNKNEQFF.